One and the same sample provided the 21 T cell receptor beta chains below, sequenced in a study of cytomegalovirus exposure and HLA in healthy donors. 13 Jbeta primers and 60 Vbeta primers were used for the PCR. Profiling relied on immunoSEQ multiplex PCR, and the TCRdb table lists in-frame clones only, not all of them. The table shows fewer than 200,000 clones, with approximately 78% occurring only once. Sequencing input: PBMCs. Receptors originate from a girl aged 2 to 10 in good health and CMV-seropositive.

The chain carries TRBV13 and TRBJ1-1; possibly TRBD1 for D (5 bases). The CDR3 spans 11 residues. Looked up from germline, CDR1 is PRHDT and CDR2 is FYEKMQ (reference sequence). V was clipped by 5 bases and J by 8 bases, with 9 bases between them. CDR3 DNA: TGTGCCAGCAGCGGCGGGACCGAAGCTTTCTTT. This translates into CASSGGTEAFF. Looking up the rest from reference TRBV13 and TRBJ1-1 gives the full variable domain: AAGVIQSPRHLIKEKRETATLKCYPIPRHDTVYWYQQGPGQDPQFLISFYEKMQSDKGSIPDRFSAQQFSDYHSELNMSSLELGDSALYFCASSGGTEAFFGQGTRLTVV.

The chain carries TRBV6-6 and TRBJ2-7, with D tentatively TRBD2 (6 bases). Trimming left V 6 bases short and J 3 bases short, with 15 bases between. This CDR3 is 14 amino acids long. Germline V gives CDR1 MNHNY, CDR2 SVGAGI (reference sequence). This CDR3 reads CASRTGAEDYEQYF. The CDR3 DNA is TGTGCCAGCAGGACGGGAGCCGAGGACTACGAGCAGTACTTC.

The chain has TRBV19 and TRBJ2-1; tentatively, D is TRBD1 (6 bases). V gave up 3 bases and J gave up 0 bases, with 18 bases separating them. The length of the CDR3 is 18 residues. The germline V gene has CDR1 LNHDA and CDR2 SQIVND (reference sequence). Here the CDR3 reads CASSMGAGALSSYNEQFF. DNA of the CDR3: TGTGCCAGTAGTATGGGGGCAGGGGCCCTGAGCTCCTACAATGAGCAGTTCTTC.

This rearrangement joins TRBV15 to TRBJ2-3; no clear D gene. Trimming shortened V by 6 bases and J by 3 bases, and 10 bases separated the two germline ends. Looked up from germline, CDR1 is LNHNV and CDR2 is YYDKDF (reference sequence). This CDR3 is built from 13 residues. CDR3 sequence (DNA): TGTGCCACCAGGTCCCCAGCGACAGATACGCAGTATTTT. Protein: CATRSPATDTQYF.

This clone was picked up one time. The J gene is TRBJ1-3, the V gene TRBV5-1; no clear D gene. The CDR3 runs 16 residues. V shed 4 bases and J shed 1 base, with 15 bases lying between them. Looked up from germline, CDR1 is SGHRS and CDR2 is YFSETQ. The CDR3 nucleotides read TGCGCCAGCAGCCACAACAACCAGGCATCTGGAAACACCATATATTTT. This sequence encodes CASSHNNQASGNTIYF.

The chain employs TRBV7-3 and TRBJ2-5; D is possibly TRBD1 (6 bases). This CDR3 spans 14 amino acids. Germline lookup yields CDR1 SGHTA and CDR2 FQGTGA. Trimming removed 4 bases at V and 4 bases at J, with 13 bases between. Here the CDR3 DNA reads TGTGCCAGCAGCTACACACTAGGGGGAGAGACCCAGTACTTC. Translated: CASSYTLGGETQYF.

This clone has a handful of counts. This sequence joins TRBV19 and TRBJ1-1, with 7 nucleotides matching TRBD1. Trimming took 1 base from V and 0 from J; bases not matched to a gene: 11. Germline V gene lookup returns CDR1 LNHDA and CDR2 SQIVND (reference sequence). The length of the CDR3 is 18 residues. The CDR3 DNA reads TGTGCCAGTAGTATAGTCCCACAGGGGACCTCATTGAACACTGAAGCTTTCTTT. This encodes CASSIVPQGTSLNTEAFF.

This clone was seen more than once but under ten times. CDR3 in amino acids: CAISELMNTEAFF. CDR3 nucleotide sequence: TGTGCCATCAGTGAGTTAATGAACACTGAAGCTTTCTTT. The chain has TRBV10-3 and TRBJ1-1; D unresolved. The germline V and J ends were trimmed by 1 base and 0 bases, with 3 bases remaining between them. This CDR3 region has 13 residues. CDR1 and CDR2 (germline): ENHRY, SYGVKD.

The chain uses TRBV29-1 and TRBJ2-1, with D unclear. The CDR3 has 14 residues. Germline V gives CDR1 SQVTM, CDR2 ANQGSEA. V lost 6 bases, J lost 4 bases, and 16 bases lay in between. CDR3 nucleotide sequence: TGCAGCGTGTCTAGTGGGTTCGGGTACAATGAGCAGTTCTTC. Protein product: CSVSSGFGYNEQFF.

The CDR3 region is CASSPHMNTEAFF. CDR3 DNA: TGTGCCAGCAGCCCACACATGAACACTGAAGCTTTCTTT. The V call is TRBV9, the J call TRBJ1-1, with no clear D. CDR3 length: 13 amino acids. The V end was cut by 4 bases, the J end by 0 bases, with 7 bases between. The germline CDR1 and CDR2 sequences are SGDLS and YYNGEE.

The genes are TRBV29-1 and TRBJ2-7; TRBD2 aligns across 13 bases. Trimming cost V 7 bases and J 2 bases; bases outside gene matches: 5. Germline CDR1 and CDR2: SQVTM and ANQGSEA. The CDR3 totals 14 residues. Here the CDR3 DNA reads TGCAGCGGACAACTAGCGGGAGGGACCTACGAGCAGTACTTC. Protein sequence: CSGQLAGGTYEQYF.

This sequence joins TRBV2 and TRBJ2-4; D may be TRBD2 (6 bases). V was trimmed by 8 bases and J by 3 bases, leaving 14 bases between them. The CDR3 runs 14 residues. In germline, CDR1 is SNHLY, CDR2 FYNNEI. The CDR3 loop is CASRGPRGKNIQYF. DNA for the CDR3: TGTGCCAGCCGGGGACCGCGGGGCAAAAACATTCAGTACTTC.

The V and J genes are TRBV19 and TRBJ1-4; no firm D call. The CDR3 is 16 amino acids. Trimming left V 5 bases short and J 7 bases short, with 20 bases between. Germline lookup yields CDR1 LNHDA and CDR2 SQIVND (reference sequence). The CDR3 region is CASSAPPAGLSEKLFF. CDR3 sequence (DNA): TGTGCCAGTAGTGCCCCCCCGGCGGGCCTAAGTGAAAAACTGTTTTTT.

The CDR3 is CASSDGGTGELFF. The CDR3 bases are TGTGCCAGCAGTGACGGGGGCACCGGGGAGCTGTTTTTT. The rearrangement links TRBV25-1 to TRBJ2-2; perhaps TRBD2 as D (6 bases). V shed 3 bases and J shed 4 bases, with 6 bases lying between them. The germline CDR1 and CDR2 sequences are MGHDK and SYGVNS. The CDR3 is 13 amino acids.

The chain carries TRBV5-6 and TRBJ1-2, with 12 nucleotides matching TRBD1. The CDR3 length is 16 residues. Trimming took 0 bases from V and 7 from J; bases not matched to a gene: 7. In germline, CDR1 is SGHDT, CDR2 YYEEEE. The CDR3 DNA sequence: TGTGCCAGCAGCTTGGTACCGGGACAGGGGGCGGGTGGCTACACCTTC. This translates into CASSLVPGQGAGGYTF.

The chain carries TRBV28 and TRBJ1-5; 11 bases map to TRBD1. The germline V gene has CDR1 MDHEN and CDR2 SYDVKM. The CDR3 consists of 16 residues. The trim removed 7 bases at V and 0 bases at J, leaving 5 bases unmatched. The CDR3 nucleotides are TGTGCCAGCACCTGGGACAGGGGGTTTAGCAATCAGCCCCAGCATTTT. Amino acids: CASTWDRGFSNQPQHF.

The chain is built from TRBV2 and TRBJ2-4, with D unresolved. Trimming cost V 6 bases and J 0 bases, with 12 bases left between them. The CDR3 is 15 amino acids. CDR1 is SNHLY and CDR2 is FYNNEI in the germline V gene. CDR3 sequence (DNA): TGTGCCAGCAGCGTTGACATTTTAGCCAAAAACATTCAGTACTTC. Its protein is CASSVDILAKNIQYF.

The chain links TRBV5-1 to TRBJ1-1; D is unresolved. V was trimmed by 0 bases and J by 3 bases, leaving 6 bases between them. CDR3 length: 13 residues. Germline V CDR1 and CDR2: SGHRS, YFSETQ. DNA for the CDR3: TGCGCCAGCAGCTTGGACAGTTACACTGAAGCTTTCTTT. Translation gives CASSLDSYTEAFF.

This clone was picked up a small number of times. The chain carries TRBV10-3 and TRBJ2-1, with 7 bases lining up with TRBD1. Germline lookup yields CDR1 ENHRY and CDR2 SYGVKD. The length of the CDR3 is 14 residues. The V segment lost 10 bases and the J segment 5 bases; nucleotides outside the gene matches: 11. The CDR3 DNA sequence: TGTGCCACCCAGACCAGGGGGACGGACAATGAGCAGTTCTTC. Translation gives CATQTRGTDNEQFF.

The chain carries TRBV4-1 and TRBJ1-2; TRBD1 is a possible D gene (5 bases). There are 16 residues in the CDR3. Per the germline V gene, CDR1 is MGHRA and CDR2 is YSYEKL. Trimming pared 1 base from V and 5 bases from J, leaving 17 bases between. This CDR3 reads CASSQGSRERGYGYTF. The CDR3 nucleotides are TGCGCCAGCAGCCAAGGTTCACGAGAAAGGGGATATGGCTACACCTTC.

The chain combines TRBV29-1 with TRBJ1-1; 7 nucleotides align to TRBD1. From germline, CDR1 is SQVTM and CDR2 ANQGSEA. There are 13 residues in the CDR3. V was clipped by 5 bases and J by 2 bases; unmatched bases: 5. DNA for the CDR3: TGCAGCGTTTACTGGGACAGTAACACTGAAGCTTTCTTT. Protein: CSVYWDSNTEAFF.